A selection of T cell receptor beta chains follows, all from one sample in a study of CD8+ T cells in alopecia areata. Method: immunoSEQ multiplex PCR; TCRdb's copy keeps in-frame clones and lacks some. In the table there are some 210,000 clones, more than 55% of which are singletons. This material consisted of CD4+ T cells sorted from blood, taken at week 44, from a patient treated with tofacitinib. These receptors came from a human donor with alopecia areata. CDR3s include the opening cysteine and the closing phenylalanine or tryptophan. Fields, in order: V gene, clone size, D gene, J gene, CDR3 DNA, CDR3 protein. The D gene is left open where the match is weak. Only some rows state a clone size, as once, few, many or a class for expanded clones.

v_call: TRBV7-9
clone_size: -
d_call: TRBD2
j_call: TRBJ2-7
cdr3_nt: TGTGCCAGCAGCTCGGGACTAGCGGGGTACGAGCAGTACTTC
cdr3_aa: CASSSGLAGYEQYF

v_call: TRBV4-3
clone_size: once
d_call: -
j_call: TRBJ2-3
cdr3_nt: TGCGCCAGCAGCCAAGATGGAGGCATAAGCACAGATACGCAGTATTTT
cdr3_aa: CASSQDGGISTDTQYF

v_call: TRBV6-5
clone_size: -
d_call: TRBD1
j_call: TRBJ1-5
cdr3_nt: TGTGCCAGCAGCACCGGACAGGGGCGGAATCAGCCCCAGCATTTT
cdr3_aa: CASSTGQGRNQPQHF

v_call: TRBV6-5
clone_size: -
d_call: -
j_call: TRBJ2-2
cdr3_nt: TGTGCCAGCAGTTACTCGGGGCCCACCGGGGAGCTGTTTTTT
cdr3_aa: CASSYSGPTGELFF

v_call: TRBV10-3
clone_size: -
d_call: -
j_call: TRBJ2-1
cdr3_nt: TGTGCCACCCGTGGGGGAAACAATGAGCAGTTCTTC
cdr3_aa: CATRGGNNEQFF

v_call: TRBV29-1
clone_size: -
d_call: -
j_call: TRBJ1-6
cdr3_nt: TGCAGCGTACTACAGGGCGTTGGGTCACCCCTCCACTTT
cdr3_aa: CSVLQGVGSPLHF

v_call: TRBV9
clone_size: once
d_call: TRBD1
j_call: TRBJ1-1
cdr3_nt: TGTGCCAGCGGGCGAACAGGGGCCCTGGGCACTGAAGCTTTCTTT
cdr3_aa: CASGRTGALGTEAFF

v_call: TRBV30
clone_size: -
d_call: -
j_call: TRBJ1-5
cdr3_nt: TGTGCCTGGAGTTCAGGCTCCCCTGGACAGCCCCAGCATTTT
cdr3_aa: CAWSSGSPGQPQHF

v_call: TRBV5-1
clone_size: -
d_call: TRBD1
j_call: TRBJ1-6
cdr3_nt: TGCGCCAGCAGCTCGGGACAGGGAATAGGATCACCCCTCCACTTT
cdr3_aa: CASSSGQGIGSPLHF

v_call: TRBV5-6
clone_size: -
d_call: -
j_call: TRBJ2-6
cdr3_nt: TGTGCCAGCAGCGCTCGCGGCTCTGGGGCCAACGTCCTGACTTTC
cdr3_aa: CASSARGSGANVLTF

v_call: TRBV30
clone_size: -
d_call: -
j_call: TRBJ2-1
cdr3_nt: TGTGCCTGGAGTGGAGCCGCAAGTAACAATGAGCAGTTCTTC
cdr3_aa: CAWSGAASNNEQFF

v_call: TRBV10-3
clone_size: -
d_call: TRBD2
j_call: TRBJ2-2
cdr3_nt: TGTGCCATCAGTGGAGGACTAGCGGGGGGAGCGAACACCGGGGAGCTGTTTTTT
cdr3_aa: CAISGGLAGGANTGELFF

v_call: TRBV30
clone_size: -
d_call: TRBD1
j_call: TRBJ1-5
cdr3_nt: TGTGCCTGGAGCGACGGACAGGGTCATCAGCCCCAGCATTTT
cdr3_aa: CAWSDGQGHQPQHF

v_call: TRBV5-1
clone_size: few
d_call: -
j_call: TRBJ1-4
cdr3_nt: TGCGCCAGCAGCTTGGAGGCCGGAGACTTTAAAAAACTGTTTTTT
cdr3_aa: CASSLEAGDFKKLFF

v_call: TRBV29-1
clone_size: -
d_call: -
j_call: TRBJ2-4
cdr3_nt: TGCAGCGCAACGACTCGAGCCAAAAACATTCAGTACTTC
cdr3_aa: CSATTRAKNIQYF

v_call: TRBV2
clone_size: -
d_call: -
j_call: TRBJ2-7
cdr3_nt: TGTGCCAGCAGCCCTGGACTAACCTACGAGCAGTACTTC
cdr3_aa: CASSPGLTYEQYF

v_call: TRBV7-9
clone_size: -
d_call: -
j_call: TRBJ1-4
cdr3_nt: TGTGCCAGCAGCCACCCCAGGACGGGTGAAAAACTGTTTTTT
cdr3_aa: CASSHPRTGEKLFF

v_call: TRBV30
clone_size: -
d_call: -
j_call: TRBJ1-1
cdr3_nt: TGTGCCTGGAGTTCCGCCGGCAGGCAAAATGAAGCTTTCTTT
cdr3_aa: CAWSSAGRQNEAFF

v_call: TRBV7-2
clone_size: -
d_call: TRBD1
j_call: TRBJ1-5
cdr3_nt: TGTGCCAGCAGCTCCCTAGGGGGCACGGGAGGCAATCAGCCCCAGCATTTT
cdr3_aa: CASSSLGGTGGNQPQHF

v_call: TRBV19
clone_size: -
d_call: -
j_call: TRBJ1-1
cdr3_nt: TGTGCCAGTCGGGACGGCGCAATGAACACTGAAGCTTTCTTT
cdr3_aa: CASRDGAMNTEAFF

v_call: TRBV7-8
clone_size: few
d_call: TRBD2
j_call: TRBJ2-7
cdr3_nt: TGTGCCAGCAGCACCCGGACTAGCACCTACGAGCAGTACTTC
cdr3_aa: CASSTRTSTYEQYF

v_call: TRBV5-1
clone_size: few
d_call: -
j_call: TRBJ2-7
cdr3_nt: TGCGCCAGCAGCTTGGCAGGCCGACCGTTCTACGAGCAGTACTTC
cdr3_aa: CASSLAGRPFYEQYF

v_call: TRBV18
clone_size: few
d_call: TRBD1
j_call: TRBJ1-4
cdr3_nt: TGTGCCAGCTCACCGAACCGGGACAGCGAACTGTTTTTT
cdr3_aa: CASSPNRDSELFF

v_call: TRBV4-1
clone_size: -
d_call: -
j_call: TRBJ1-2
cdr3_nt: TGCGCCAGCAGCCAAGATGAGGTGGCAGTCTATGGCTACACCTTC
cdr3_aa: CASSQDEVAVYGYTF

v_call: TRBV29-1
clone_size: -
d_call: -
j_call: TRBJ2-1
cdr3_nt: TGCAGCGTTGCCCCCAGAGCCCTCAATGAGCAGTTCTTC
cdr3_aa: CSVAPRALNEQFF

v_call: TRBV18
clone_size: -
d_call: -
j_call: TRBJ1-5
cdr3_nt: TGTGCCAGCTCCTCCCGTCAGGGTACCCATCAGCCCCAGCATTTT
cdr3_aa: CASSSRQGTHQPQHF

v_call: TRBV7-9
clone_size: -
d_call: -
j_call: TRBJ1-1
cdr3_nt: TGTGCCAGCCTCCGGGGGGTGAACACTGAAGCTTTCTTT
cdr3_aa: CASLRGVNTEAFF

v_call: TRBV29-1
clone_size: -
d_call: TRBD2
j_call: TRBJ2-5
cdr3_nt: TGCAGCGTTGGGATAAGGACTAGAGGGGAGACCCAGTACTTC
cdr3_aa: CSVGIRTRGETQYF

v_call: TRBV6-5
clone_size: -
d_call: TRBD2
j_call: TRBJ2-1
cdr3_nt: TGTGCCAGCAGTGACGGGACTAGCTACAATGAGCAGTTCTTC
cdr3_aa: CASSDGTSYNEQFF

v_call: TRBV11-3
clone_size: -
d_call: -
j_call: TRBJ1-1
cdr3_nt: TGTGCCAGCAGCTTAGAATTGAACACTGAAGCTTTCTTT
cdr3_aa: CASSLELNTEAFF

v_call: TRBV5-1
clone_size: few
d_call: TRBD2
j_call: TRBJ2-5
cdr3_nt: TGCGCCAGCAGTCGGCGGGGGAACCAAGAGACCCAGTACTTC
cdr3_aa: CASSRRGNQETQYF

v_call: TRBV6-5
clone_size: -
d_call: TRBD2
j_call: TRBJ2-3
cdr3_nt: TGTGCCAGCAGTACTAGCGGGGGGCCAACAGATACGCAGTATTTT
cdr3_aa: CASSTSGGPTDTQYF

v_call: TRBV13
clone_size: -
d_call: -
j_call: TRBJ1-1
cdr3_nt: TGTGCCAGCAGCCGGTGGGACGGAAACACTGAAGCTTTCTTT
cdr3_aa: CASSRWDGNTEAFF

v_call: TRBV29-1
clone_size: few
d_call: -
j_call: TRBJ1-1
cdr3_nt: TGCAGCGTTGAACCCGCAGGAAACACTGAAGCTTTCTTT
cdr3_aa: CSVEPAGNTEAFF